This T cell receptor beta chain originates from a study of CD8+CD57+ T cells in acquired aplastic anemia. Across the whole study: Quantities of DNA derived from sorted CD4+ and CD8+ cells averaged about 3.2 ug. Average CD4+ read depth in healthy donors was some 9.9 million reads.

General study findings and limits: Patients did not significantly differ from controls in CD8+ Simpson's diversity.

The germline CDR1 and CDR2 sequences are MGHRA and YSYEKL. Trimming took 4 bases from V and 4 from J, leaving 13 bases between them. This CDR3 comprises 15 residues. Genomic DNA provided the template from which TCR beta VDJ and CDR3 profiles were obtained. TCRdb processed the reads anew with MiXCR; each CDR3 protein has one entry. The sample has some 200,000 distinct CDR3 sequences, 34% seen once. As concerns this clonotype: Its antigen is unidentified.

The chain has TRBV4-1 and TRBJ2-2, with D perhaps TRBD2 (6 bases). The receptor was derived from a human donor in good health, serving as a control. Source material: sorted CD4+, CD8+, or CD8+CD57+ T cells (not recorded which) from PBMCs. For the CDR3, the DNA is TGCGCCAGCAGCCCCCTACCCGGGGGCACCGGGGAGCTGTTTTTT. Translating gives CASSPLPGGTGELFF.